This is a list of T cell receptor beta chains from one sample in a study of shared clonotypes between healthy human individuals. Profiling relied on immunoSEQ multiplex PCR, and the TCRdb table lists in-frame clones only, not all of them. The table lists a few hundred thousand clones, approximately 65% of them singletons, with around 10% in the top ten. The specimen sequenced was memory CD4+ T cells sorted from blood. The receptors shown here come from a man aged 25-45 years in good health. The CDR3 runs from the conserved cysteine through the conserved F or W. A D gene is named only where the DNA matches it firmly. Not every row has a clone size; where given, it reads once, few, many or a size class.

V gene	J gene	clone size	D gene	CDR3 protein	CDR3 DNA
TRBV5-1	TRBJ1-1	few	-	CASSRGLETEAFF	TGCGCCAGCAGCAGGGGTTTAGAGACTGAAGCTTTCTTT
TRBV14	TRBJ2-1	-	TRBD2	CASSQERTWEGHNEQFF	TGTGCCAGCAGCCAAGAGAGAACGTGGGAGGGCCACAATGAGCAGTTCTTC
TRBV5-6	TRBJ1-1	few	-	CASSAGLGDTEAFF	TGTGCCAGCAGCGCGGGACTCGGAGACACTGAAGCTTTCTTT
TRBV7-2	TRBJ2-7	once	-	CASSLDRARTYEQYF	TGTGCCAGCAGCTTAGACAGAGCGAGGACCTACGAGCAGTACTTC
TRBV25-1	TRBJ1-3	few	-	CASSDWGSGNTIYF	TGTGCCAGCAGTGATTGGGGCTCTGGAAACACCATATATTTT
TRBV11-2	TRBJ2-7	-	-	CASTMSGGEQYF	TGTGCCTCTACCATGTCCGGGGGCGAGCAGTACTTC
TRBV4-3	TRBJ2-1	large	-	CASSHQSARGKQFF	TGCGCCAGCAGCCATCAATCCGCGAGGGGGAAGCAGTTCTTC
TRBV27	TRBJ1-5	-	TRBD1	CASSLRGRSGNQPQHF	TGTGCCAGCAGTTTAAGGGGGCGCAGTGGCAATCAGCCCCAGCATTTT
TRBV5-4	TRBJ2-1	few	TRBD1	CASSSGQGRNEQFF	TGTGCCAGCAGCTCCGGACAGGGGAGGAATGAGCAGTTCTTC
TRBV5-1	TRBJ1-5	-	-	CASSPGGRGTLQPQHF	TGCGCCAGCAGCCCGGGAGGGAGGGGCACACTTCAGCCCCAGCATTTT
TRBV10-1	TRBJ2-1	few	-	CASSEWEGTNNEQFF	TGCGCCAGCAGTGAGTGGGAAGGGACGAACAATGAGCAGTTCTTC
TRBV7-6	TRBJ2-3	-	-	CASSLGRTGSTDTQYF	TGTGCCAGCAGCTTAGGGAGGACCGGTAGCACAGATACGCAGTATTTT
TRBV28	TRBJ1-2	-	-	CASSFSGREDYGYTF	TGTGCCAGCAGTTTCTCGGGCAGGGAGGACTATGGCTACACCTTC
TRBV5-1	TRBJ2-1	-	-	CASVQEASSYNEQFF	TGCGCCAGCGTACAGGAGGCGAGCTCCTACAATGAGCAGTTCTTC
TRBV5-1	TRBJ1-1	once	-	CASSLDTEAFF	TGCGCCAGCAGCTTAGATACTGAAGCTTTCTTT
TRBV7-6	TRBJ2-7	-	TRBD2	CASSLAGTSRLQYF	TGTGCCAGCAGCTTAGCGGGGACTAGCCGACTGCAGTACTTC
TRBV18	TRBJ1-1	once	-	CASSPLGATEAFF	TGTGCCAGCTCACCCCTAGGGGCCACTGAAGCTTTCTTT
TRBV7-2	TRBJ2-7	-	-	CASSYPAGLVEQYF	TGTGCCAGCAGCTACCCGGCGGGGCTTGTCGAGCAGTACTTC
TRBV29-1	TRBJ1-3	few	-	CSVTGDSGNTIYF	TGCAGCGTGACGGGGGACTCTGGAAACACCATATATTTT
TRBV28	TRBJ1-1	-	-	CASSWFTGVNTEAFF	TGTGCCAGCAGTTGGTTCACGGGGGTGAACACTGAAGCTTTCTTT
TRBV11-2	TRBJ2-4	-	TRBD2	CASSTRSSGVAKNIQYF	TGTGCCAGCAGCACACGGAGTAGCGGGGTAGCCAAAAACATTCAGTACTTC
TRBV25-1	TRBJ2-7	-	TRBD2	CASSESGTSSYEQYF	TGTGCCAGCAGTGAATCTGGGACTAGCTCCTACGAGCAGTACTTC
TRBV6-1	TRBJ2-3	-	TRBD2	CASSDILAGGQRGTDTQYF	TGTGCCAGCAGTGATATACTAGCGGGAGGCCAGCGCGGCACAGATACGCAGTATTTT
TRBV11-3	TRBJ2-2	few	-	CASSSDRFGANTGELFF	TGTGCCAGCAGCTCTGACAGGTTCGGCGCGAACACCGGGGAGCTGTTTTTT
TRBV20-1	TRBJ2-3	-	-	CSARLPDTQYF	TGCAGTGCTAGACTTCCAGATACGCAGTATTTT